This entry concerns a single T cell receptor (beta chain). Patients had received no treatment within the previous three months. This CDR3 is built from 13 residues. V was cut by 6 bases and J by 3 bases, with 14 bases left in between. CDR1 is GTSNPN and CDR2 is SVGIG in the germline V gene (reference sequence). The table came from immunoSEQ multiplex PCR; TCRdb's copy has only in-frame clones and leaves some out. The table lists more than 70,000 clones, about 90% of them singletons. This entry comes from a study of resident and recirculating memory T cells in vitiligo. Sequences were obtained from blood. The J gene is TRBJ1-1, the V gene TRBV30, with D tentatively TRBD1 (6 bases). The TCR sequence derives from a male donor with vitiligo. This chain's CDR3 is CACNRGIDTEAFF. CDR3 in DNA: TGTGCCTGTAATAGGGGGATCGACACTGAAGCTTTCTTT.